This T cell receptor (beta chain) was captured by sequencing in a study of PD-1 blockade in classical Hodgkin lymphoma. Study-level points and caveats: Among the patients, those starting nivolumab under 1 year after ASCT were excluded. Newly diagnosed patients had baseline TCR diversity that was reportedly lower than that of healthy donors. Diversity similar to that of newly diagnosed patients was seen at baseline in complete responders.

Here immunoSEQ multiplex PCR was the method, and the copy in TCRdb shows in-frame clones only, minus some. The sample carries 30,000 or so clones, roughly 80% recorded once. With regard to this clone: The antigen remains undetermined.

Indicated time point: cycle 4 day 1 (C4D1), after 6 weeks of nivolumab. All patients relapsed after autologous stem cell transplantation, and brentuximab vedotin exposure varied. Magnetic depletion of unwanted cells isolated CD4+ T cells from thawed PBMCs. Germline V CDR1 and CDR2: GTSNPN, SVGIG (reference sequence). CDR3 size: 18 residues. Losses at the gene ends were 1 base for V and 1 base for J; bases not matched to a gene: 10. The clonotype comes from a human donor with classical Hodgkin lymphoma. The chain couples TRBV30 to TRBJ2-4; 10 bases align to TRBD2. The material was CD4+ T cells from blood, obtained before the fourth cycle of nivolumab. CDR3 loop: CAWSALKAGGPAKNIQYF. The CDR3 region has the DNA TGTGCCTGGAGTGCACTAAAAGCGGGGGGGCCCGCCAAAAACATTCAGTACTTC.